One sample yielded the 12 T cell receptor beta chains listed below, sequenced in a study of T cell responses to AZD1222 COVID-19 vaccine. Produced via immunoSEQ multiplex PCR; TCRdb's table is partial and in-frame only. The data show about 84,000 clones, around 85% seen once. The sequencing here drew on peripheral blood, taken 28 days after the second AZD1222 dose. These receptors came from an adult who received the AZD1222 COVID-19 vaccine.

The rearrangement uses TRBV9 and TRBJ1-5; D remains unclear. There are 15 residues in the CDR3. Trimming stripped 0 bases from V and 6 bases from J, with 13 bases between. Germline CDR1 reads SGDLS; CDR2 reads YYNGEE. The CDR3 loop is CASSVGSSASQPQHF. The CDR3 DNA is TGTGCCAGCAGCGTAGGGTCATCAGCCAGTCAGCCCCAGCATTTT.

This chain connects TRBV12-2 to TRBJ2-3; no DNA check was done on the table's D call, TRBD2. TRBV12-2 is a pseudogene segment. This CDR3 comprises 11 residues. CDR3 in amino acids: CASRCSGKQYF. The CDR3 DNA reads TGTGCAAGTCGCTGTTCCGGTAAACAGTATTTT.

V and J are TRBV10-3 and TRBJ1-1; tentative D call: TRBD1 (6 bases). V was clipped by 0 bases and J by 3 bases, with 11 bases between them. Germline values: CDR1 ENHRY, CDR2 SYGVKD. The CDR3 loop spans 15 amino acids. The CDR3 protein is CAISESGGLDTEAFF. CDR3 nucleotide sequence: TGTGCCATCAGTGAGTCTGGGGGGCTCGACACTGAAGCTTTCTTT.

The chain couples TRBV19 to TRBJ1-3; D is perhaps TRBD1 (6 bases). V lost 8 bases and J lost 0, with 14 bases in between. The CDR3 sequence is 15 residues long. The germline V gene encodes CDR1 LNHDA and CDR2 SQIVND (reference sequence). The DNA for the CDR3 is TGTGCCAGTCAAAGACAGGCAGGCTCTGGAAACACCATATATTTT. Its translation: CASQRQAGSGNTIYF.

The rearrangement joins TRBV6-4 to TRBJ2-2; D ambiguous. The V gene's germline CDR1 is MRHNA and CDR2 SNTAGT. There are 13 residues in the CDR3. Deletions cut 0 bases from V and 5 bases from J, with 4 bases between. The CDR3 loop reads CASSDSGTGELFF. CDR3 DNA sequence: TGTGCCAGCAGTGACTCGGGGACCGGGGAGCTGTTTTTT.

V and J are TRBV10-3 and TRBJ2-2; 11 bases are shared with TRBD1. The germline CDR1 and CDR2 sequences are ENHRY and SYGVKD. The trim removed 6 bases at V and 7 bases at J, leaving 13 bases unmatched. The CDR3 has 17 amino acids. The chain's CDR3 is CAIRDRGLGSLFGELFF. CDR3 DNA sequence: TGTGCCATCAGGGACAGGGGGCTTGGAAGTCTCTTCGGGGAGCTGTTTTTT.

The chain has TRBV19 and TRBJ2-6; possibly TRBD1 for D (6 bases). Trimming cost V 3 bases and J 0 bases, with 21 bases left between them. Germline V gene sequence: CDR1 LNHDA, CDR2 SQIVND (reference sequence). The CDR3 extends over 20 amino acids. CDR3 residues: CASSIRGAQGTLSGANVLTF. In nucleotides, the CDR3 is TGTGCCAGTAGTATTCGGGGAGCCCAGGGGACCCTCTCTGGGGCCAACGTCCTGACTTTC.

The V and J genes are TRBV14 and TRBJ2-4; the D gene could be TRBD1 or TRBD2 (5 bases each). Trimming removed 1 base from V and 7 bases from J, with 14 bases in between. The CDR3 length is 15 residues. Per the germline V gene, CDR1 is SGHDN and CDR2 is FVKESK. The CDR3 bases are TGTGCCAGCAGCCAAGTTCGGGGAAAGGGGAACATTCAGTACTTC. The encoded protein is CASSQVRGKGNIQYF.

The V gene is TRBV6-6, the J gene TRBJ1-4, with D unresolved. The CDR3 loop spans 12 amino acids. Per the germline V gene, CDR1 is MNHNY and CDR2 is SVGAGI (reference sequence). Trimming took 2 bases from V and 5 from J, leaving 3 bases between them. The CDR3 DNA is TGTGCCAGCAGTTACCTCAATGAAAAACTGTTTTTT. It yields the protein CASSYLNEKLFF.

The chain links TRBV7-2 to TRBJ1-6; possible D gene TRBD1, 6 bases. Between the trimmed V and J ends, which lost 4 bases and 9 bases, there was a span of 19 bases. The V gene's germline CDR1 is SGHTA and CDR2 FQGNSA. CDR3 length: 16 amino acids. CDR3 in DNA: TGTGCCAGCAGCTCAAGAGGAGGACAGACGGCTTCACCCCTCCACTTT. Translating gives CASSSRGGQTASPLHF.

The chain uses TRBV5-1 and TRBJ1-4; 8 bases align to TRBD1. CDR1 is SGHRS and CDR2 is YFSETQ in the germline V gene. With 4 bases clipped from V and 4 bases from J, the junction kept 12 bases outside the gene matches. The CDR3 length is 17 residues. CDR3 loop: CASSPRTGTALNEKLFF. Written as DNA, the CDR3 is TGCGCCAGCAGCCCGAGGACAGGGACCGCCCTTAATGAAAAACTGTTTTTT.

This chain uses TRBV11-2 with TRBJ1-4; no definite D call. Per the germline V gene, CDR1 is SGHAT and CDR2 is FQNNGV. V dropped 5 bases and J dropped 3 bases, with 13 bases sitting between them. This CDR3 comprises 15 residues. This chain's CDR3 is CASSIREAPNEKLFF. The CDR3, as DNA: TGTGCCAGCAGCATCCGGGAGGCGCCTAATGAAAAACTGTTTTTT. The variable domain in full, with the rest retrieved from reference TRBV11-2 and TRBJ1-4, is EAGVAQSPRYKIIEKRQSVAFWCNPISGHATLYWYQQILGQGPKLLIQFQNNGVVDDSQLPKDRFSAERLKGVDSTLKIQPAKLEDSAVYLCASSIREAPNEKLFFGSGTQLSVL.